This T cell receptor beta chain was recorded in a study of neurological immune-mediated disorders. Study information: Among the 35 or so patients with multiple sclerosis, some 31 were relapsing-remitting, while 3 were secondary progressive.

In germline, CDR1 is SGHNT, CDR2 YENEEA. The CDR3 is made up of 13 amino acids. V was cut by 1 base and J by 9 bases, with 10 bases left in between. TCRdb passed the 5' RACE reads through MiXCR, listing each CDR3 protein once. The sample has about 82,000 distinct CDR3 sequences; about 2.5% are singletons. This clonotype was observed many times. The V and J genes are TRBV11-3 and TRBJ2-1; D gene unclear. The sequenced sample consisted of PBMCs. This receptor was taken from a woman in her 30s with multiple sclerosis. CDR3 sequence (DNA): TGTGCCAGCAGCTTAGTGGGTTGGGGTGAGCAGTTCTTC. It is translated as CASSLVGWGEQFF. The full variable domain, rest sourced from reference TRBV11-3 and TRBJ2-1, is EAGVVQSPRYKIIEKKQPVAFWCNPISGHNTLYWYLQNLGQGPELLIRYENEEAVDDSQLPKDRFSAERLKGVDSTLKIQPAELGDSAVYLCASSLVGWGEQFFGPGTRLTVL.